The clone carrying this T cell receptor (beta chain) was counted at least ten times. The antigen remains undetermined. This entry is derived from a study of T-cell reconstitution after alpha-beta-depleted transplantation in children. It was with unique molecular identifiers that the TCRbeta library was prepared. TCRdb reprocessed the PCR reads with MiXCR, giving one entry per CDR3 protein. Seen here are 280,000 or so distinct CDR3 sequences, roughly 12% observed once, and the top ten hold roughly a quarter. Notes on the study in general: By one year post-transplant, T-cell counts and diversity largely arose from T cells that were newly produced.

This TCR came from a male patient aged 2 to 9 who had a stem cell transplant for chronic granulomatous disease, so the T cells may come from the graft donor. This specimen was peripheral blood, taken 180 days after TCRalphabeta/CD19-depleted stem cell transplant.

CDR3 DNA: TGTGCCAGCAGGATCGGCGGGACAGGGAGCGAAAAACTGTTTTTT. It yields the protein CASRIGGTGSEKLFF. This chain uses TRBV6-2 or TRBV6-3 with TRBJ1-4, with 9 nucleotides matching TRBD1. V shed 6 bases, J shed 8 bases, and the junction held 10 bases outside the gene matches. The germline V gene has CDR1 MNHEY and CDR2 SVGEGT. This CDR3 is built from 15 residues.